A single sample gave rise to the 10 T cell receptor beta chains below, sequenced in a study of human T cells and chemical hapten exposure. Time point reported: patch test 1, 2 weeks after DPC sensitization. Treatment meaning: therapeutic diphenylcyclopropenone sensitization with weekly scalp DPC. TCRdb analysed the RACE reads with MiXCR anew, one entry per CDR3 protein. The table has about 90,000 distinct CDR3 sequences, roughly a tenth seen once. The starting material was whole blood, obtained in connection with sensitization to the hapten diphenylcyclopropenone (DPC). The receptors were sampled from a man between 40 and 49 years old with alopecia areata. Some clones in this sample may be carry-over from other donors' samples.

This clonotype was picked up a small number of times. The chain carries TRBV28 and TRBJ2-2; D is unresolved. CDR1 and CDR2 from the germline V gene are MDHEN and SYDVKM. The V end was cut by 3 bases, the J end by 5 bases, with 13 bases between. The CDR3 sequence is 15 residues long. The DNA for the CDR3 is TGTGCCAGCAGTTTTATCAGGATGGGGACCGGGGAGCTGTTTTTT. Encoded protein: CASSFIRMGTGELFF.

Many counts were recorded for this clonotype. The chain employs TRBV29-1 and TRBJ2-5; TRBD2 is a possible D gene (7 bases). The length of the CDR3 is 14 residues. Trimming left V 8 bases short and J 4 bases short, with 20 bases between. Germline CDR1 and CDR2: SQVTM and ANQGSEA. Here the CDR3 reads CSLGGGAMGETQYF. The CDR3 coding sequence is TGCAGCCTTGGGGGGGGGGCGATGGGAGAGACCCAGTACTTC.

This clonotype was counted between two and nine times. The V and J genes are TRBV5-4 and TRBJ1-1; D gene ambiguous. Germline lookup yields CDR1 SGHNT and CDR2 YYREEE (reference sequence). V shed 4 bases and J shed 0 bases, with 13 bases lying between them. The CDR3 totals 15 residues. The CDR3 DNA follows: TGTGCCAGCAGCCCGATTAATGGAGTGAACACTGAAGCTTTCTTT. This sequence encodes CASSPINGVNTEAFF.

The V and J genes are TRBV11-2 and TRBJ2-7, with 9 bases fitting TRBD2. J gave up 3 bases and V 5 bases, and 5 bases lay outside the gene matches. CDR1 and CDR2 from the germline V gene are SGHAT and FQNNGV. This CDR3 comprises 14 residues. The DNA of the CDR3 is TGTGCCAGCAGCGTTACTAGCGGGCGCTACGAGCAGTACGTC. It yields the protein CASSVTSGRYEQYV.

This clonotype was counted at least ten times. The chain joins TRBV5-1 to TRBJ1-6; 7 positions agree with TRBD1. Germline V gene lookup returns CDR1 SGHRS and CDR2 YFSETQ. The junction had 5 bases not matched to a gene; V was cut back by 0 bases and J by 5 bases. The CDR3 is made up of 16 amino acids. CDR3 DNA sequence: TGCGCCAGCAGCTTGGGGACCGGGACAGATAATTCACCCCTCCACTTT. It translates to CASSLGTGTDNSPLHF.

This chain joins TRBV9 and TRBJ1-6, with D unresolved. V lost 0 bases and J 6 bases, leaving 10 bases between the germline ends. The CDR3 has 15 residues. Per the germline V gene, CDR1 is SGDLS and CDR2 is YYNGEE. CDR3 protein: CASSVGSAGNSPLHF. The CDR3 DNA follows: TGTGCCAGCAGCGTAGGATCGGCGGGTAATTCACCCCTCCACTTT.

This clonotype showed up just a few times. The J gene is TRBJ2-3, the V gene TRBV19; 8 positions agree with TRBD2. The V gene end was trimmed by 2 bases and the J gene end by 4 bases; junction bases not matched to a gene: 5. The CDR3 is made up of 15 amino acids. Germline CDR1 is LNHDA and CDR2 is SQIVND (reference sequence). The CDR3 is CASSITGGPPDTQYF. The CDR3 nucleotides read TGTGCCAGTAGTATAACGGGAGGGCCCCCAGATACGCAGTATTTT.

This clonotype was counted between two and nine times. V and J are TRBV29-1 and TRBJ2-5; 8 bases are shared with TRBD1. The ends lost 8 bases at V and 0 bases at J; junction bases unmatched: 8. The CDR3 runs 14 residues. The germline V gene has CDR1 SQVTM and CDR2 ANQGSEA. In DNA, the CDR3 is TGCAGCTCTGTCGGGACAGGTAACCAAGAGACCCAGTACTTC. Translation gives CSSVGTGNQETQYF.

The chain uses TRBV7-2 and TRBJ1-6; D ambiguous. This CDR3 spans 15 amino acids. V shed 1 base and J shed 10 bases, with 14 bases lying between them. Per germline, CDR1 SGHTA and CDR2 FQGNSA. CDR3 DNA sequence: TGTGCCAGCAGCTTAGGGGCGCGAAAGGGCTCACCCCTCCACTTT. Protein: CASSLGARKGSPLHF.

There are a few counts of this clonotype. V and J are TRBV27 and TRBJ2-7; D is uncertain. Germline V gene data show CDR1 as MNHEY and CDR2 as SMNVEV (reference sequence). This CDR3 region has 14 residues. Between the trimmed V and J ends, which lost 5 bases and 0 bases, there was a span of 11 bases. The CDR3 DNA is TGTGCCAGCAGTCCCCACGGGTCCTCCTACGAGCAGTACTTC. Translation: CASSPHGSSYEQYF.